The 25 T cell receptor beta chains below all came from one sample that was sequenced in a study of blood T cells in healthy people across ages. A J-beta primer mix and a sample-barcoded 5' primer were used in a second PCR of about 7 to 12 cycles. A single record per CDR3 protein comes from TCRdb applying MiXCR to the 5' RACE reads. Here the sample spans about 580,000 distinct CDR3 sequences, about 45% being singletons. The sample taken for sequencing was blood. These receptors all stem from a man older than 75 in good health.

The rearrangement links TRBV6-5 to TRBJ2-1; 14 bases match TRBD2. The J call may be incorrect, as the DNA end agrees better with TRBJ2-7. CDR3 size: 19 residues. Per the germline V gene, CDR1 is MNHEY and CDR2 is SVGAGI. DNA of the CDR3: TGTGCCAGCAGTTACAGACTAGCGGGAGGGAAAAGCTCCTACAGTGAGCAGTACTTC. Its translation is CASSYRLAGGKSSYSEQYF.

The chain links TRBV10-3 to TRBJ1-2; 12 positions match TRBD1. The V gene's germline CDR1 is ENHRY and CDR2 SYGVKD. The V and J ends lost 8 bases and 7 bases, in that order; junction bases with no gene match: 14. There are 16 residues in the CDR3. The CDR3 loop is CAIRTGTGGVGGGYTF. CDR3 DNA: TGTGCCATCCGAACCGGGACAGGGGGCGTTGGGGGTGGCTACACCTTC.

V gene TRBV10-3 combines with J gene TRBJ2-3, with TRBD2 identical over 7 bases. The J segment lost 5 bases and the V segment lost 2 bases, leaving 4 bases of the junction unmatched. Germline CDR1 is ENHRY and CDR2 is SYGVKD. This CDR3 contains 14 residues. CDR3 loop: CAISETSEGDTQYF. In DNA, the CDR3 is TGTGCCATCAGTGAGACTAGCGAGGGAGATACGCAGTATTTT.

J is TRBJ2-1 and V is TRBV20-1; TRBD2 agrees at 8 bases. This CDR3 is 12 amino acids long. CDR1 DFQATT and CDR2 SNEGSKA come from the germline V gene (reference sequence). V shed 3 bases and J 9 bases; nucleotides not matched to a gene: 4. CDR3 in amino acids: CSARGAGGEQFF. CDR3 sequence (DNA): TGCAGTGCTAGGGGTGCGGGAGGTGAGCAGTTCTTC.

This clonotype was seen a few times. The chain is built from TRBV4-2 and TRBJ2-7; tentatively, D is TRBD1 or TRBD2 (5 bases each). CDR1 is LGHNA, CDR2 YNFKEQ, per germline. The CDR3 loop spans 15 amino acids. V was pared by 1 base and J by 4 bases, with 14 bases between. The CDR3 sequence is CASSQAPTGAYEQYF. The CDR3, as DNA: TGTGCCAGCAGCCAAGCTCCCACCGGGGCGTACGAGCAGTACTTC.

This sequence joins TRBV12-3 or TRBV12-4 and TRBJ2-3, with TRBD1 as a possible D gene (5 bases). Trimming cost V 3 bases and J 11 bases, with 9 bases left between them. The CDR3 length is 11 residues. The CDR3 sequence is CASSFIGQQYF. The CDR3 DNA sequence: TGTGCCAGCAGTTTTATCGGACAGCAGTATTTT.

The V gene is TRBV29-1, the J gene TRBJ1-2, with unresolved D. The V and J ends lost 1 base and 8 bases respectively, with 8 bases between them. Germline V gene sequence: CDR1 SQVTM, CDR2 ANQGSEA. This CDR3 contains 11 residues. The CDR3 loop is CSVEANGGYTF. The CDR3 nucleotides are TGCAGCGTTGAAGCTAACGGGGGCTACACCTTC.

The gene calls are TRBV5-1 and TRBJ2-5; TRBD1 matches 9 bases. The closer fit of TRBJ2-7 to the DNA end suggests the J call may be wrong. The CDR3 runs 16 residues. CDR1 SGHRS and CDR2 YFSETQ come from the germline V gene. The CDR3 loop is CASSWARPGQGYEQYF. The CDR3 region has the DNA TGCGCCAGCAGTTGGGCCAGACCGGGACAGGGCTACGAGCAGTACTTC.

For the CDR3, the DNA is TGTGCCAGCAGCTTAGTCGGGACACCACTAGACTATGGCTACACCTTC. Its protein product is CASSLVGTPLDYGYTF. The V call is TRBV7-4, the J call TRBJ1-2; tentatively, D is TRBD1 (6 bases). Germline loops: CDR1 SGHVT, CDR2 SQSDAQ. The CDR3 spans 16 residues. V shed 1 base and J shed 3 bases, with 15 bases lying between them.

This chain uses TRBV6-2 or TRBV6-3 with TRBJ2-3, with no clear D. The CDR3 extends over 13 amino acids. V lost 6 bases to trimming and J lost 0 bases, with 7 bases between them. Germline V CDR1 and CDR2: MNHEY, SVGEGT. DNA of the CDR3: TGTGCCAGCAGGGAATTTAGCACAGATACGCAGTATTTT. Its protein product is CASREFSTDTQYF.

In the case of this clonotype: The junction and the germline gene differ at one end; a read error may be behind it. The rearrangement links TRBV7-7 to TRBJ2-2, with a weak D call TRBD1 (6 bases). The V gene's germline CDR1 is SSHAT and CDR2 FNYEAQ (reference sequence). This CDR3 is built from 15 residues. In nucleotides, the CDR3 is TGTGCTAGCAGCTTGGGGGACAATCGGGCCGGGGAGCTGTTTTTT. It encodes CASSLGDNRAGELFF.

The chain is built from TRBV4-3 and TRBJ2-7; D is undetermined. Germline loops: CDR1 LGHNA, CDR2 YSLEER. The CDR3 loop spans 13 amino acids. V was clipped by 0 bases and J by 7 bases, with 10 bases between them. DNA of the CDR3: TGCGCCAGCAGCCAAGATCTGGTAGGTGAGCAGTACTTC. Translated, it gives CASSQDLVGEQYF.

The chain joins TRBV29-1 to TRBJ2-1; D not certain. Germline V gene sequence: CDR1 SQVTM, CDR2 ANQGSEA. The CDR3 totals 10 residues. V gave up 5 bases and J gave up 6 bases, with 5 bases separating them. The CDR3 DNA sequence: TGCAGCGTTAGAATCAATGAGCAGTTCTTC. Translation gives CSVRINEQFF.

This clonotype was seen a few times. V is TRBV6-2 or TRBV6-3 and J is TRBJ2-1; D is perhaps TRBD2 (5 bases). This CDR3 comprises 13 residues. Trimming took off 2 bases at V and 6 bases at J, with 8 bases between the two ends. Germline V CDR1 and CDR2: MNHEY, SVGEGT. The CDR3 protein is CASSYPTSNEQFF. The CDR3, as DNA: TGTGCCAGCAGTTACCCTACTAGCAATGAGCAGTTCTTC.

The J gene is TRBJ2-1, the V gene TRBV20-1; D may be TRBD2 (6 bases). Germline lookup yields CDR1 DFQATT and CDR2 SNEGSKA (reference sequence). V lost 5 bases to trimming and J lost 5 bases, with 13 bases between them. The CDR3 runs to 13 residues. CDR3 bases: TGCAGTGCTCGCCGGACTAATGACAATGAGCAGTTCTTC. This encodes CSARRTNDNEQFF.

V usage is TRBV7-3 and J usage is TRBJ2-6, with TRBD2 identical over 9 bases. The CDR3 covers 16 residues. From germline, CDR1 is SGHTA and CDR2 FQGTGA. The J segment lost 2 bases and the V segment lost 5 bases, leaving 4 bases of the junction unmatched. The CDR3 loop is CASSQTSGPGANVLTF. In nucleotides, the CDR3 is TGTGCCAGCAGCCAGACTAGCGGCCCTGGGGCCAACGTCCTGACTTTC.

A few counts support this clonotype. The gene calls are TRBV27 and TRBJ2-7, with D tentatively TRBD2 (6 bases). V was clipped by 2 bases and J by 2 bases, with 13 bases between them. There are 15 residues in the CDR3. CDR1 is MNHEY, CDR2 SMNVEV, per germline (reference sequence). The CDR3 spells CASSLVRGGTYEQYF. The CDR3 DNA follows: TGTGCCAGCAGTTTAGTGAGAGGAGGGACCTACGAGCAGTACTTC.

The V and J genes are TRBV7-2 and TRBJ2-3, with unresolved D. The germline V gene encodes CDR1 SGHTA and CDR2 FQGNSA. Trimming took 5 bases from V and 7 from J, leaving 10 bases between them. This CDR3 contains 12 residues. The CDR3 protein is CASSPLGYTQYF. CDR3 coding DNA: TGTGCCAGCAGCCCCCTGGGGTATACGCAGTATTTT.

In its sample, this clonotype was seen a few times. This chain uses TRBV7-3 with TRBJ2-3; 11 bases agree with TRBD1. The CDR3 covers 15 residues. The germline V gene encodes CDR1 SGHTA and CDR2 FQGTGA. Germline trimming cut 4 bases from V and 4 bases from J; bases unmatched to any gene: 4. CDR3 nucleotide sequence: TGTGCCAGCAGCTCCCCGGGACAGGGGGCAGATACGCAGTATTTT. As protein: CASSSPGQGADTQYF.

The genes are TRBV7-9 and TRBJ2-1; D uncertain. Trimming stripped 3 bases from V and 10 bases from J, with 10 bases between. The CDR3 runs 12 residues. The germline V gene has CDR1 SEHNR and CDR2 FQNEAQ (reference sequence). The CDR3 loop is CASSLGDGEQFF. DNA for the CDR3: TGTGCCAGCAGCTTGGGTGACGGGGAGCAGTTCTTC. Full variable domain (remainder filled in from reference TRBV7-9 and TRBJ2-1): DTGVSQNPRHKITKRGQNVTFRCDPISEHNRLYWYRQTLGQGPEFLTYFQNEAQLEKSRLLSDRFSAERPKGSFSTLEIQRTEQGDSAMYLCASSLGDGEQFFGPGTRLTVL.

The rearrangement uses TRBV5-1 and TRBJ2-1; 7 bases fit TRBD2. The CDR3 length is 16 residues. V lost 4 bases to trimming and J lost 0 bases; unmatched junction nucleotides: 7. The germline V gene encodes CDR1 SGHRS and CDR2 YFSETQ. The DNA for the CDR3 is TGCGCCAGCAGCCCGGAGGGGAGGGGCTCCTACAATGAGCAGTTCTTC. It specifies CASSPEGRGSYNEQFF.

The chain carries TRBV6-5 and TRBJ2-7; tentatively, D is TRBD1 (6 bases). Trimming took off 8 bases at V and 6 bases at J, with 14 bases between the two ends. There are 12 residues in the CDR3. Germline values: CDR1 MNHEY, CDR2 SVGAGI. The CDR3 coding sequence is TGTGCCAGCGCCCCAGGGGCCCGCGAGCAGTACTTC. It encodes CASAPGAREQYF.

The rearrangement uses TRBV25-1 and TRBJ1-2; TRBD1 might be the D (5 bases). V was cut by 6 bases and J by 5 bases, with 16 bases left in between. This CDR3 contains 14 residues. The germline V gene encodes CDR1 MGHDK and CDR2 SYGVNS. As DNA, the CDR3 is TGTGCCAGCAGGGGTGAGCAGGGTGTGTATGGCTACACCTTC. The encoded protein is CASRGEQGVYGYTF.

Of note for this clonotype: This sequence may be a read error, since a much larger clone differs from it by one base. This chain joins TRBV6-6 and TRBJ2-5; 8 nucleotides agree with TRBD1. Unmatched junction bases numbered 20, after V lost 6 bases and J lost 11 bases. This CDR3 has 16 amino acids. CDR1 and CDR2 from the germline V gene are MNHNY and SVGAGI (reference sequence). The CDR3, as DNA: TGTGCCAGCAGCCTCTTGGACAGGGACCTCTACAATGAGCAGTACTTC. It is translated as CASSLLDRDLYNEQYF.

The CDR3 spells CASSAEVETQYF. CDR3 nucleotide sequence: TGTGCCAGCTCGGCCGAGGTGGAGACCCAGTACTTC. The V call is TRBV18, the J call TRBJ2-7; D not certain. Gene TRBJ2-5 matches the end of the DNA better, so the J call may be wrong. The CDR3 sequence is 12 residues long. Germline V gives CDR1 KGHSH, CDR2 LQKENI.